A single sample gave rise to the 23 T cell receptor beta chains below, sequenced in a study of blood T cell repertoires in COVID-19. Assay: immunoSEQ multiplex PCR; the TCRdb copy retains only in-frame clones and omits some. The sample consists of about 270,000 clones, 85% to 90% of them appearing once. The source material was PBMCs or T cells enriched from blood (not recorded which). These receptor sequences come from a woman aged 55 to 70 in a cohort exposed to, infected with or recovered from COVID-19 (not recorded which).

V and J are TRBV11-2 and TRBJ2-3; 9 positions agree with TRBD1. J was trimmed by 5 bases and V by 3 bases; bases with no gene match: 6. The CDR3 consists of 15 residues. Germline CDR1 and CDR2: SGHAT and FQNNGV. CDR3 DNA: TGTGCCAGCAGCTTTAACAGGGGGCGAATAGATACGCAGTATTTT. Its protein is CASSFNRGRIDTQYF. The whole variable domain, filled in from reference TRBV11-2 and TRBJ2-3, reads EAGVAQSPRYKIIEKRQSVAFWCNPISGHATLYWYQQILGQGPKLLIQFQNNGVVDDSQLPKDRFSAERLKGVDSTLKIQPAKLEDSAVYLCASSFNRGRIDTQYFGPGTRLTVL.

The CDR3 spells CASSLAGQGAPDTEAFF. The CDR3 bases are TGTGCCAGCAGCTTGGCCGGACAGGGGGCGCCGGACACTGAAGCTTTCTTT. The chain is built from TRBV5-4 and TRBJ1-1, with 11 nucleotides matching TRBD1. The V gene end was trimmed by 0 bases and the J gene end by 3 bases; junction bases not matched to a gene: 7. CDR1 and CDR2 (germline): SGHNT, YYREEE (reference sequence). The CDR3 runs 17 residues.

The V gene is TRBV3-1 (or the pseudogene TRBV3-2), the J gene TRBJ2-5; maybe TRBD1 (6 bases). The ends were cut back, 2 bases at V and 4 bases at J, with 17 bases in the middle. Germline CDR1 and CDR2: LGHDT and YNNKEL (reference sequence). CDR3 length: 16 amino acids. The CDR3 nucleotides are TGTGCCAGCAGCCAACGGCGGCAGGGGTTAGGAGAGACCCAGTACTTC. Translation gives CASSQRRQGLGETQYF.

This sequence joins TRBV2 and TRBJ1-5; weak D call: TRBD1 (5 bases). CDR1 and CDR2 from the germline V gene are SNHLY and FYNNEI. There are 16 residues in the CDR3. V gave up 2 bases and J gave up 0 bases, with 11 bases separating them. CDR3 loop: CASSERGGVSNQPQHF. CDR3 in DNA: TGTGCCAGCAGTGAACGGGGAGGGGTTAGCAATCAGCCCCAGCATTTT.

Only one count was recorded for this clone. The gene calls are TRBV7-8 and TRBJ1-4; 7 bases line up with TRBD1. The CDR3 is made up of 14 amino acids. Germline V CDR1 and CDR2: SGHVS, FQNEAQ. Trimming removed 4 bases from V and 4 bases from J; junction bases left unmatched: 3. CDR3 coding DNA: TGTGCCAGCAGCTCGACAGGGTTTAATGAAAAACTGTTTTTT. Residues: CASSSTGFNEKLFF.

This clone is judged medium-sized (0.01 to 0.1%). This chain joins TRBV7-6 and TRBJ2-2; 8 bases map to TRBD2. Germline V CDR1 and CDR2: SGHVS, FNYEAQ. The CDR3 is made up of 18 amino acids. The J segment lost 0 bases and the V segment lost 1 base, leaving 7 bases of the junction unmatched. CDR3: CASSLVAWTSSNTGELFF. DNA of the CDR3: TGTGCCAGCAGCTTAGTAGCTTGGACTAGCTCGAACACCGGGGAGCTGTTTTTT.

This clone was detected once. CDR3 coding DNA: TGCGCCAGCAGCCCTGGGGAAGGCAGGGACACCTTC. This sequence encodes CASSPGEGRDTF. V usage is TRBV5-1 and J usage is TRBJ1-2; D may be TRBD1 (5 bases). The germline gives CDR1 SGHRS, CDR2 YFSETQ. With 4 bases removed from V and 12 bases from J, the gap between germline ends came to 16 bases. The CDR3 loop spans 12 amino acids. Supplemented by reference TRBV5-1 and TRBJ1-2, the full variable domain reads KAGVTQTPRYLIKTRGQQVTLSCSPISGHRSVSWYQQTPGQGLQFLFEYFSETQRNKGNFPGRFSGRQFSNSRSEMNVSTLELGDSALYLCASSPGEGRDTFGSGTRLTVV.

The CDR3 here is CASSLIGVLGGVVQETQYF. CDR3 sequence (DNA): TGTGCCAGCAGTTTAATTGGGGTTTTGGGCGGGGTGGTACAAGAGACCCAGTACTTC. This chain joins TRBV27 and TRBJ2-5, with D tentatively TRBD2 (6 bases). This CDR3 contains 19 residues. Germline V gene lookup returns CDR1 MNHEY and CDR2 SMNVEV (reference sequence). Trimming took 2 bases from V and 2 from J, leaving 24 bases between them.

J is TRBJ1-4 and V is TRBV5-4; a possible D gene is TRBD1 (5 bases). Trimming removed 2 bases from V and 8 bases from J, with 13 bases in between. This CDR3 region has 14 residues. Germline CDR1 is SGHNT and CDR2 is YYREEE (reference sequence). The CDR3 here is CASSFQGSGEKLFF. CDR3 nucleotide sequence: TGTGCCAGCAGCTTCCAGGGATCAGGGGAAAAACTGTTTTTT.

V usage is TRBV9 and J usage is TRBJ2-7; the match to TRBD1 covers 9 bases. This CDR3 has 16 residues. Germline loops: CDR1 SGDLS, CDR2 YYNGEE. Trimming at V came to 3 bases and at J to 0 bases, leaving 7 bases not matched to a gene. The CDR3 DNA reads TGTGCCAGCAGCGAGGGACAGGGCCTCCCCTCCTACGAGCAGTACTTC. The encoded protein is CASSEGQGLPSYEQYF.

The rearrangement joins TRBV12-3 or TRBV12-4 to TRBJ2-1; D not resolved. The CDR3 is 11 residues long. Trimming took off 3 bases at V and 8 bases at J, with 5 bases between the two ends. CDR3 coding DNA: TGTGCCAGCAGTTTCAATCATGAGCAGTTCTTC. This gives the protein CASSFNHEQFF.

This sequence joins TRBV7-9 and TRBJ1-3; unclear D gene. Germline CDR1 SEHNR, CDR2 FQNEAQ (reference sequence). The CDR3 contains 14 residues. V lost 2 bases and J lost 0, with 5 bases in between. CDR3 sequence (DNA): TGTGCCAGCAGCTTAACGGGCTCTGGAAACACCATATATTTT. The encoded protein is CASSLTGSGNTIYF.

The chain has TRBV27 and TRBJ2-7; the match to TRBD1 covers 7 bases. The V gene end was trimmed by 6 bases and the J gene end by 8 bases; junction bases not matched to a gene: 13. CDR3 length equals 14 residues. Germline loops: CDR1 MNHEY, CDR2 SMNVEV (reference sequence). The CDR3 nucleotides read TGTGCCAGCAGATCCGACAGGGTTAATATGAAGCAGTACTTC. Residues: CASRSDRVNMKQYF.

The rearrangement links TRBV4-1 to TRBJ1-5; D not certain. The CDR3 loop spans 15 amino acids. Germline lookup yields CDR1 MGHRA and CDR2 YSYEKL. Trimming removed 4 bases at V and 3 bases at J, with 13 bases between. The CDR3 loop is CASSRVPGSNQPQHF. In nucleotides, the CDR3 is TGCGCCAGCAGCCGAGTACCGGGGTCCAATCAGCCCCAGCATTTT.

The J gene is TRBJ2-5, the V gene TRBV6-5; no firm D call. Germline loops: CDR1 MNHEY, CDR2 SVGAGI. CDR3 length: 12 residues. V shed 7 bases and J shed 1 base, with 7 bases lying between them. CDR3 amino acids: CASKAPQETQYF. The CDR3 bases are TGTGCCAGCAAAGCGCCCCAAGAGACCCAGTACTTC.

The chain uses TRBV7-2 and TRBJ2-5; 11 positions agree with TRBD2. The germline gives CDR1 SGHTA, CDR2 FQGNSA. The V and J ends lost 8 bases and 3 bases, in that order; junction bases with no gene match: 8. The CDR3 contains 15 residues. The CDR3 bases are TGTGCCAGCTCAAGGGGACTAGCGGCCGAAGAGACCCAGTACTTC. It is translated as CASSRGLAAEETQYF. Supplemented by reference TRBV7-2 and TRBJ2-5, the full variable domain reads GAGVSQSPSNKVTEKGKDVELRCDPISGHTALYWYRQSLGQGLEFLIYFQGNSAPDKSGLPSDRFSAERTGGSVSTLTIQRTQQEDSAVYLCASSRGLAAEETQYFGPGTRLLVL.

CDR3: CASTSDSQRPQHF. For the CDR3, the DNA is TGTGCCAGCACCTCGGACAGTCAACGGCCCCAGCATTTT. V and J are TRBV28 and TRBJ1-5; tentative D call: TRBD1 (6 bases). The CDR3 runs to 13 residues. Per the germline V gene, CDR1 is MDHEN and CDR2 is SYDVKM. Trimming cost V 7 bases and J 9 bases, with 16 bases left between them.

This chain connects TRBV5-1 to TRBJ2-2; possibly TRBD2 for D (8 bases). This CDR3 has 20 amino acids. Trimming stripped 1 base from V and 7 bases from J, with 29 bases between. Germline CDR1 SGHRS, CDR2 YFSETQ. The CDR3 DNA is TGCGCCAGCAGCTTGAGGGGGCAGGGGAGTACTAGCGGAGGTGTCGGGGAGCTGTTTTTT. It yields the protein CASSLRGQGSTSGGVGELFF. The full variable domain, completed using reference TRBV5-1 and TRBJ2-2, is KAGVTQTPRYLIKTRGQQVTLSCSPISGHRSVSWYQQTPGQGLQFLFEYFSETQRNKGNFPGRFSGRQFSNSRSEMNVSTLELGDSALYLCASSLRGQGSTSGGVGELFFGEGSRLTVL.

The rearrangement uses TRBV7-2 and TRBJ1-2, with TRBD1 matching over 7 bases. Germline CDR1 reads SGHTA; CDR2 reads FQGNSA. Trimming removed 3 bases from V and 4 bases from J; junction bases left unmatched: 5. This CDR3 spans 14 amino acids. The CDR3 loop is CASSFGQALYGYTF. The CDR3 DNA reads TGTGCCAGCAGCTTCGGACAGGCCCTCTATGGCTACACCTTC.

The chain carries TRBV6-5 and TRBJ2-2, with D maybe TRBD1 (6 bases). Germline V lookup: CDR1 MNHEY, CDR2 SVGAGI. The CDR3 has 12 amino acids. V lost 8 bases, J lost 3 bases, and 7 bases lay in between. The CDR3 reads CASHRDTGELFF. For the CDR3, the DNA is TGTGCCAGCCACAGGGACACCGGGGAGCTGTTTTTT.

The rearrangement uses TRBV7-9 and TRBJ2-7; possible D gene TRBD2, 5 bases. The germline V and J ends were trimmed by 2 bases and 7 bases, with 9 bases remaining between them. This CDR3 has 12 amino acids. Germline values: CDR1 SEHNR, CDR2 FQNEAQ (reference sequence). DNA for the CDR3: TGTGCCAGCAGCTTACTAGGGAGTGAGCAGTACTTC. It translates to CASSLLGSEQYF. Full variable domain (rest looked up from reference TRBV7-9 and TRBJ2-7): DTGVSQNPRHKITKRGQNVTFRCDPISEHNRLYWYRQTLGQGPEFLTYFQNEAQLEKSRLLSDRFSAERPKGSFSTLEIQRTEQGDSAMYLCASSLLGSEQYFGPGTRLTVT.

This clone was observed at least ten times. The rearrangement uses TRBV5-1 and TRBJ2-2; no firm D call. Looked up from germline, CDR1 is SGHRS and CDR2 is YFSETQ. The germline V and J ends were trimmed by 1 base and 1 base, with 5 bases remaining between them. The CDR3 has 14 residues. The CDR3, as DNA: TGCGCCAGCAGCTTGTACAGGAACACCGGGGAGCTGTTTTTT. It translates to CASSLYRNTGELFF. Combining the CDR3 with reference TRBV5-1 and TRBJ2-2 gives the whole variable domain KAGVTQTPRYLIKTRGQQVTLSCSPISGHRSVSWYQQTPGQGLQFLFEYFSETQRNKGNFPGRFSGRQFSNSRSEMNVSTLELGDSALYLCASSLYRNTGELFFGEGSRLTVL.

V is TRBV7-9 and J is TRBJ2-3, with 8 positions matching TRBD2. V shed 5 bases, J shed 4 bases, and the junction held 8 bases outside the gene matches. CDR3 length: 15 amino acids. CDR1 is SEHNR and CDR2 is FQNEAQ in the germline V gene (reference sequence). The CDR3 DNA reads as TGTGCCAGCAGCCGGGGGGGCCGGGCGGCAGATACGCAGTATTTT. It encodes CASSRGGRAADTQYF.